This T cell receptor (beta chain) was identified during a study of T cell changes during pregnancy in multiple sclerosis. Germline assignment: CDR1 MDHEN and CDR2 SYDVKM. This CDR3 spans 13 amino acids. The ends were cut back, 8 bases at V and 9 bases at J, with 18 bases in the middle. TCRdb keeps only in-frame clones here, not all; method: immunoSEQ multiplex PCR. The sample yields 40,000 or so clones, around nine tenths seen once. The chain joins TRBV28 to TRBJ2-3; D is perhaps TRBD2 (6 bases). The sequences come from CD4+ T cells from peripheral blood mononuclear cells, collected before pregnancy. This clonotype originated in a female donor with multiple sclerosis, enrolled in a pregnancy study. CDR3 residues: CASFPAPRGTQYF. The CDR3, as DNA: TGTGCCAGCTTCCCAGCCCCTCGGGGGACGCAGTATTTT.